The 32 T cell receptor beta chains given below trace back to one sample, sequenced in a study of response to subunit inactivated influenza vaccine. TCRdb re-derived calls from the RT-PCR reads in MiXCR, one entry per CDR3 protein. Of 400,000 to 650,000 distinct CDR3 sequences detected, around 7.9% appear once; the ten largest clones hold around 12%. The input for sequencing was PBMCs from blood, taken less than 30 months after vaccination. All receptors come from a man between 50 and 69 years old who received an inactivated influenza vaccine.

This clonotype was observed a few times. CDR3 sequence reads: CASSLSDSADYEQYF. The CDR3 coding sequence is TGTGCCAGCAGCTTATCAGACAGTGCCGACTACGAGCAGTACTTC. This rearrangement joins TRBV11-1 to TRBJ2-7; D might be TRBD1 (5 bases). This CDR3 is built from 15 residues. Germline V gene sequence: CDR1 SGHAT, CDR2 FQDESV (reference sequence). Trimming removed 2 bases at V and 3 bases at J, with 14 bases between.

The sample holds a few counts of this clonotype. The rearrangement uses TRBV20-1 and TRBJ2-5, with 8 bases fitting TRBD2. This CDR3 has 15 amino acids. V shed 2 bases and J 0 bases; nucleotides not matched to a gene: 5. CDR1 and CDR2 (germline): DFQATT, SNEGSKA (reference sequence). The CDR3 DNA sequence: TGCAGTGCTAGAATGGGCGGGGGGTACCAAGAGACCCAGTACTTC. It is translated as CSARMGGGYQETQYF.

This clonotype was detected only a few times. The rearrangement uses TRBV12-3 or TRBV12-4 and TRBJ2-3; 10 nucleotides agree with TRBD2. With 1 base clipped from V and 5 bases from J, the junction kept 6 bases outside the gene matches. The CDR3 consists of 16 residues. CDR3 coding DNA: TGTGCCAGCAGTTTAGGGCTAGCGGGAGTCATAGATACGCAGTATTTT. Residues: CASSLGLAGVIDTQYF.

V gene TRBV6-1 combines with J gene TRBJ2-7; the D gene is possibly TRBD1 (6 bases). This CDR3 is built from 18 residues. Germline-derived CDR1 and CDR2 are MNHNS and SASEGT. V was trimmed by 6 bases and J by 8 bases, leaving 32 bases between them. Here the CDR3 DNA reads TGTGCCAGCAGCACCGGGCCACTGGGAACAGGGAGATCTACGAAGCAGTACTTC. Its protein is CASSTGPLGTGRSTKQYF.

The chain is built from TRBV27 and TRBJ1-4, with no clear D. V was cut by 10 bases and J by 4 bases, with 16 bases left in between. The CDR3 extends over 14 amino acids. Germline V gene lookup returns CDR1 MNHEY and CDR2 SMNVEV (reference sequence). DNA of the CDR3: TGTGCCACCTCATCCCGGGGTTATAATGAAAAACTGTTTTTT. The encoded protein is CATSSRGYNEKLFF.

The chain combines TRBV12-3 or TRBV12-4 with TRBJ2-2; 12 bases are a match to TRBD1. Trimming took 6 bases from V and 7 from J; bases not matched to a gene: 12. The CDR3 contains 17 residues. CDR3 residues: CASRDQGQGARNGELFF. As DNA, the CDR3 is TGTGCCAGCAGGGATCAGGGACAGGGGGCGCGTAACGGGGAGCTGTTTTTT.

This clonotype was counted between two and nine times. The chain employs TRBV19 and TRBJ1-2; D is undetermined. The germline CDR1 and CDR2 sequences are LNHDA and SQIVND (reference sequence). Trimming removed 5 bases at V and 4 bases at J, with 11 bases between. The CDR3 is 13 amino acids. CDR3 DNA: TGTGCCAGTAGTGAGGTCGGGATCTATGGCTACACCTTC. It translates to CASSEVGIYGYTF.

The CDR3 DNA reads TGTGCCAGCAGCCAAGAATCCGGCTCGCGCTACACCTTC. Translated, it gives CASSQESGSRYTF. The V and J genes are TRBV4-2 and TRBJ1-2; D gene ambiguous. CDR3 length: 13 amino acids. The ends were cut back, 0 bases at V and 9 bases at J, with 11 bases in the middle. The germline CDR1 and CDR2 sequences are LGHNA and YNFKEQ.

The CDR3 bases are TGTGCCAGCAGCCCAGACATAGGGGGTACTGAGACCCAGTACTTC. Translation: CASSPDIGGTETQYF. The chain combines TRBV7-8 with TRBJ2-5; tentative D call: TRBD1 (6 bases). Per the germline V gene, CDR1 is SGHVS and CDR2 is FQNEAQ. V was cut by 5 bases and J by 5 bases, with 18 bases left in between. This CDR3 is built from 15 residues.

A few counts support this clonotype. The CDR3 DNA is TGTGCCAGCAGCAAGACAGTCTACGAGCAGTACTTC. This gives the protein CASSKTVYEQYF. V usage is TRBV7-9 and J usage is TRBJ2-7; a possible D gene is TRBD1 (5 bases). The CDR3 sequence is 12 residues long. The germline V gene has CDR1 SEHNR and CDR2 FQNEAQ (reference sequence). V dropped 5 bases and J dropped 3 bases, with 8 bases sitting between them.

This clonotype was detected once. The chain employs TRBV5-1 and TRBJ2-7, with D hard to call. This CDR3 has 13 residues. Trimming shortened V by 0 bases and J by 6 bases, and 10 bases separated the two germline ends. Germline V gene sequence: CDR1 SGHRS, CDR2 YFSETQ. This CDR3 is CASSLDASLEQYF. CDR3 bases: TGCGCCAGCAGCTTGGATGCGTCCCTCGAGCAGTACTTC. Looking up the rest from reference TRBV5-1 and TRBJ2-7 gives the full variable domain: KAGVTQTPRYLIKTRGQQVTLSCSPISGHRSVSWYQQTPGQGLQFLFEYFSETQRNKGNFPGRFSGRQFSNSRSEMNVSTLELGDSALYLCASSLDASLEQYFGPGTRLTVT.

There are a few counts of this clonotype. The chain is built from TRBV5-5 and TRBJ1-2; possible D gene TRBD1, 5 bases. Looked up from germline, CDR1 is SGHKS and CDR2 is YYEKEE (reference sequence). The CDR3 sequence is 13 residues long. The V end lost 6 bases, the J end lost 8 bases, and 17 bases lay between the germline ends. The DNA for the CDR3 is TGTGCCAGCATCCAGAATCCGGGGGACGGCTACACCTTC. It translates to CASIQNPGDGYTF.

At least ten counts were recorded for this clonotype. The chain couples TRBV29-1 to TRBJ2-7; no firm D call. Trimming took off 1 base at V and 0 bases at J, with 7 bases between the two ends. Germline lookup yields CDR1 SQVTM and CDR2 ANQGSEA. The CDR3 spans 13 residues. The CDR3 nucleotides are TGCAGCGTTGAAGTCGGCGGCTCCTACGAGCAGTACTTC. It encodes CSVEVGGSYEQYF.

This clonotype was observed a handful of times. The V and J genes are TRBV9 and TRBJ2-7; 7 nucleotides match TRBD1. This CDR3 spans 15 amino acids. Looked up from germline, CDR1 is SGDLS and CDR2 is YYNGEE. Germline trimming cut 0 bases from V and 3 bases from J; bases unmatched to any gene: 6. CDR3 in DNA: TGTGCCAGCAGCGTAGAGGCAGGGGGTGGCTACGAGCAGTACTTC. Amino acid sequence: CASSVEAGGGYEQYF.

The sample holds many counts of this clonotype. This chain joins TRBV4-2 and TRBJ1-5, with D possibly matching TRBD1 (6 bases). The CDR3 sequence is 15 residues long. Germline V gives CDR1 LGHNA, CDR2 YNFKEQ. The V and J ends lost 4 bases and 2 bases respectively, with 12 bases between them. CDR3 region: CASSLSQGRNQPQHF. In DNA, the CDR3 is TGTGCCAGCAGCCTAAGTCAGGGGCGCAATCAGCCCCAGCATTTT.

This clonotype was counted at least ten times. The rearrangement uses TRBV12-3 or TRBV12-4 and TRBJ2-5; a weak D match, TRBD1 (5 bases). V lost 1 base and J lost 5, with 11 bases in between. The length of the CDR3 is 14 residues. This CDR3 reads CASSLGQRWETQYF. CDR3 nucleotides: TGTGCCAGCAGTTTAGGACAGAGGTGGGAGACCCAGTACTTC.

As concerns this clonotype: The junction shows a germline mismatch at one end, possibly a read error. This sequence joins TRBV12-3 or TRBV12-4 and TRBJ2-7; D remains ambiguous. This CDR3 is built from 16 residues. In DNA form, the CDR3 reads TGTGCCAGCAGCTTAGGCCCTCGTGAGTACACCTACGAGCAGTACTTC. Its protein product is CASSLGPREYTYEQYF.

There are many counts of this clonotype. The V call is TRBV2, the J call TRBJ1-5; TRBD1 matches 9 bases. Germline-derived CDR1 and CDR2 are SNHLY and FYNNEI. Germline trimming cut 5 bases from V and 2 bases from J; bases unmatched to any gene: 1. The CDR3 is 14 amino acids. The CDR3 bases are TGTGCCAGCAGTTACAGGGGGCGCAATCAGCCCCAGCATTTT. Amino acid sequence: CASSYRGRNQPQHF.

The rearrangement uses TRBV29-1 and TRBJ1-4; D might be TRBD1 (5 bases). The germline V gene has CDR1 SQVTM and CDR2 ANQGSEA. The CDR3 length is 14 residues. V was shortened by 0 bases and J by 8 bases, with 13 bases between the two germline ends. The CDR3 region is CSVEDLGAGEKLFF. CDR3 coding DNA: TGCAGCGTTGAAGATCTTGGGGCCGGAGAAAAACTGTTTTTT.

This clonotype was counted ten times or more. The J gene is TRBJ1-1, the V gene TRBV4-3, with 7 positions matching TRBD1. V lost 2 bases and J lost 4; bases outside the gene matches: 7. CDR1 and CDR2 from the germline V gene are LGHNA and YSLEER. The CDR3 contains 15 residues. CDR3 loop: CASSQSTGQGTEAFF. The DNA for the CDR3 is TGCGCCAGCAGCCAATCGACAGGGCAGGGCACTGAAGCTTTCTTT.

CDR3 region: CASSPSRGFYEQYF. The CDR3 DNA is TGTGCCAGCAGCCCGTCGCGGGGTTTTTACGAGCAGTACTTC. V usage is TRBV11-2 and J usage is TRBJ2-7; perhaps TRBD2 as D (6 bases). The ends were cut back, 5 bases at V and 4 bases at J, with 15 bases in the middle. Germline values: CDR1 SGHAT, CDR2 FQNNGV. This CDR3 has 14 residues.

The J gene is TRBJ1-4, the V gene TRBV12-3 or TRBV12-4, with D unresolved. This CDR3 is 11 amino acids long. Deletions cut 5 bases from V and 5 bases from J, with 3 bases between. DNA of the CDR3: TGTGCCAGCAGTGCAAATGAAAAACTGTTTTTT. It encodes CASSANEKLFF.

This clonotype was counted between two and nine times. This chain uses TRBV7-2 with TRBJ2-1; maybe TRBD1 (6 bases). The CDR3 contains 14 residues. Between the trimmed V and J ends, which lost 6 bases and 2 bases, there was a span of 11 bases. Germline V gives CDR1 SGHTA, CDR2 FQGNSA. In DNA, the CDR3 is TGTGCCAGCAGACCCCGGGACACCTACAATGAGCAGTTCTTC. Translated: CASRPRDTYNEQFF. Full variable domain (missing parts from reference TRBV7-2 and TRBJ2-1): GAGVSQSPSNKVTEKGKDVELRCDPISGHTALYWYRQSLGQGLEFLIYFQGNSAPDKSGLPSDRFSAERTGGSVSTLTIQRTQQEDSAVYLCASRPRDTYNEQFFGPGTRLTVL.

The chain is built from TRBV7-9 and TRBJ2-7; D is unresolved. Between the trimmed V and J ends, which lost 3 bases and 2 bases, there was a span of 14 bases. CDR1 is SEHNR and CDR2 is FQNEAQ in the germline V gene (reference sequence). This CDR3 has 15 residues. CDR3 DNA: TGTGCCAGCAGCTTCCGGGTGGGTTCGGCCTACGAGCAGTACTTC. The encoded protein is CASSFRVGSAYEQYF. The complete variable domain, with remaining parts taken from reference TRBV7-9 and TRBJ2-7, reads DTGVSQNPRHKITKRGQNVTFRCDPISEHNRLYWYRQTLGQGPEFLTYFQNEAQLEKSRLLSDRFSAERPKGSFSTLEIQRTEQGDSAMYLCASSFRVGSAYEQYFGPGTRLTVT.

This clonotype was observed at least ten times. The chain employs TRBV6-2 or TRBV6-3 and TRBJ2-1, with D hard to call. Trimming took 0 bases from V and 4 from J, leaving 7 bases between them. The CDR3 is made up of 14 amino acids. Germline values: CDR1 MNHEY, CDR2 SVGEGT. The CDR3 bases are TGTGCCAGCAGTTACTCGACCAGTTACAATGAGCAGTTCTTC. Translating gives CASSYSTSYNEQFF.

V usage is TRBV19 and J usage is TRBJ2-1; TRBD1 is a possible D gene (5 bases). The V gene lost 4 bases and the J gene lost 5 bases, with 18 bases spanning the gap. The V gene's germline CDR1 is LNHDA and CDR2 SQIVND (reference sequence). The length of the CDR3 is 16 residues. CDR3: CASSSQLALGHNEQFF. The CDR3 coding sequence is TGTGCCAGTAGTAGTCAACTTGCCCTGGGGCACAATGAGCAGTTCTTC.

V is TRBV18 and J is TRBJ1-1; no clear D. This CDR3 spans 12 amino acids. Germline V gene lookup returns CDR1 KGHSH and CDR2 LQKENI. Trimming took 5 bases from V and 12 from J, leaving 16 bases between them. The CDR3 sequence: CASSARGVGTFF. As DNA, the CDR3 is TGTGCCAGCTCAGCCCGGGGAGTTGGAACTTTCTTT.

The rearrangement joins TRBV5-1 to TRBJ1-1, with D hard to call. V was shortened by 6 bases and J by 1 base, with 13 bases between the two germline ends. The length of the CDR3 is 14 residues. Germline V gene sequence: CDR1 SGHRS, CDR2 YFSETQ. CDR3 bases: TGCGCCAGCAAGGGTCCTACAGAGAACACTGAAGCTTTCTTT. Translation: CASKGPTENTEAFF.

The V gene is TRBV20-1, the J gene TRBJ1-1, with unresolved D. The CDR3 runs 13 residues. Germline assignment: CDR1 DFQATT and CDR2 SNEGSKA (reference sequence). With 1 base removed from V and 6 bases from J, the gap between germline ends came to 12 bases. The CDR3 DNA reads as TGCAGTGCTAGAGTGTCATGGGGTCCTGAAGCTTTCTTT. Its translation: CSARVSWGPEAFF.

This clonotype was counted ten times or more. The CDR3 region is CASSIAGGNEQFF. The CDR3, as DNA: TGTGCCAGCAGCATAGCGGGAGGGAATGAGCAGTTCTTC. The chain uses TRBV5-5 and TRBJ2-1; 11 bases are shared with TRBD2. V shed 4 bases, J shed 7 bases, and the junction held 1 base outside the gene matches. The CDR3 covers 13 residues. The germline V gene has CDR1 SGHKS and CDR2 YYEKEE (reference sequence). Drawing the rest from reference TRBV5-5 and TRBJ2-1, the complete variable domain is DAGVTQSPTHLIKTRGQQVTLRCSPISGHKSVSWYQQVLGQGPQFIFQYYEKEERGRGNFPDRFSARQFPNYSSELNVNALLLGDSALYLCASSIAGGNEQFFGPGTRLTVL.

This clonotype was seen only a few times. The chain has TRBV5-6 and TRBJ2-2; a weak D match, TRBD2 (5 bases). Germline assignment: CDR1 SGHDT and CDR2 YYEEEE. The V and J ends lost 4 bases and 0 bases respectively, with 19 bases between them. The length of the CDR3 is 18 residues. CDR3 nucleotides: TGTGCCAGCAGCAAAGAGAGACACCGACTACCGAACACCGGGGAGCTGTTTTTT. It is translated as CASSKERHRLPNTGELFF. The full variable domain, rest sourced from reference TRBV5-6 and TRBJ2-2, is DAGVTQSPTHLIKTRGQQVTLRCSPKSGHDTVSWYQQALGQGPQFIFQYYEEEERQRGNFPDRFSGHQFPNYSSELNVNALLLGDSALYLCASSKERHRLPNTGELFFGEGSRLTVL.

The chain uses TRBV20-1 and TRBJ2-7; no definite D call. Germline V CDR1 and CDR2: DFQATT, SNEGSKA (reference sequence). The V and J ends lost 0 bases and 0 bases respectively, with 12 bases between them. This CDR3 has 15 amino acids. In DNA, the CDR3 is TGCAGTGCTAGAGACCCCCGGGTACCCTCCTACGAGCAGTACTTC. Amino acid sequence: CSARDPRVPSYEQYF.